This is a list of T cell receptor beta chains from one sample in a study of shared clonotypes between healthy human individuals. The method was immunoSEQ multiplex PCR; TCRdb's version includes in-frame clones alone and lacks a portion of them. The sample yields some 1 million clones, approximately 76% seen once. Sequenced sample: memory CD4+ T cells sorted from blood. These receptors all stem from a man aged 18 to 35 in good health. CDR3s leave out the opening cysteine and the closing phenylalanine or tryptophan. Fields, in order: V gene, clone size, J gene, CDR3 protein. Size is omitted from some rows. Given values are once, few, many or a class for expanded clones.

>TRBV11-1|NA|TRBJ1-1
ASSLASEVLAEAF
>TRBV6-5|NA|TRBJ1-6
ASSYSGTPLH
>TRBV19|few|TRBJ1-1
ASSISPSTEAF
>TRBV7-7|NA|TRBJ2-7
ASSLSSTGGYEQY
>TRBV28|NA|TRBJ1-2
ASSRPYGYT
>TRBV27|NA|TRBJ1-4
ASRDLSGGEKLF
>TRBV2|NA|TRBJ1-2
ASRSKGNYGYT
>TRBV4-3|NA|TRBJ2-7
ASSPLPRREKQYEQY
>TRBV18|NA|TRBJ2-7
ASSPPSGGFSYEQY
>TRBV29-1|NA|TRBJ1-5
SVITGTPSNQPQH